This TCR beta chain stems from a study of OX40 agonist ivuxolimab in advanced cancers. Whole-study context: Checkpoint inhibitors had been given previously to under 50% of patients. Study findings and constraints: At doses 0.1 to 3.0 mg/kg, CD4+ and CD8+ clones expanded. On average, CD8+ T cells showed a greater number of expanded clones than CD4+.

Worth noting for this clone: Its specificity is unknown. Other DNA sequences in this specimen translate into the identical CDR3.

Germline assignment: CDR1 SGHTA and CDR2 FQGNSA. The CDR3 loop spans 15 amino acids. V shed 1 base and J shed 4 bases, with 12 bases lying between them. The data were produced by immunoSEQ multiplex PCR, yet TCRdb's version contains in-frame clones alone and is incomplete. The repertoire includes about 69,000 clones, about three quarters of them detected once, and around 2% sits in the top ten. Here the sequenced sample was CD4+ or CD8+ T cells sorted from blood, taken in a trial of the OX40 agonist ivuxolimab. This receptor was identified in an adult with an advanced solid tumor such as melanoma, head and neck, liver or kidney cancer. The V call is TRBV7-2, the J call TRBJ2-3; weak D call: TRBD2 (7 bases). CDR3 sequence reads: CASSLVAGAADTQYF. The DNA for the CDR3 is TGTGCCAGCAGCTTAGTGGCGGGGGCGGCAGATACGCAGTATTTT. The whole variable domain, filled in from reference TRBV7-2 and TRBJ2-3, reads GAGVSQSPSNKVTEKGKDVELRCDPISGHTALYWYRQSLGQGLEFLIYFQGNSAPDKSGLPSDRFSAERTGGSVSTLTIQRTQQEDSAVYLCASSLVAGAADTQYFGPGTRLTVL.